The 18 T cell receptor beta chains reported below all come from one sample, sequenced in a study of tumor-infiltrating lymphocytes in glioblastoma multiforme. Multiple V-beta primers and a C-beta primer amplified TCRB from RNA. TCRdb independently ran MiXCR on the multiplex PCR reads; one entry per CDR3 protein. This table holds roughly 15,000 distinct CDR3 sequences, 73% found once. The material sequenced was brain tumor tissue. These receptors came from a male donor with glioblastoma.

By share, this clonotype ranks as large. The CDR3 DNA reads as TGCAGTGCTAGTCGACCGGGACTAGCGGGAATGAATGAGCAGTTCTTC. Its protein product is CSASRPGLAGMNEQFF. The rearrangement joins TRBV20-1 to TRBJ2-1; the match to TRBD2 covers 13 bases. V gave up 3 bases and J gave up 7 bases; unmatched junction bases: 9. Germline-derived CDR1 and CDR2 are DFQATT and SNEGSKA (reference sequence). This CDR3 has 16 amino acids.

The chain joins TRBV11-2 to TRBJ2-1; D not certain. Germline V gene lookup returns CDR1 SGHAT and CDR2 FQNNGV. This CDR3 contains 15 residues. Trimming removed 4 bases from V and 0 bases from J, with 10 bases in between. The CDR3 DNA is TGTGCCAGCAGCTCCTCCCAGTTCTCCTACAATGAGCAGTTCTTC. It encodes CASSSSQFSYNEQFF.

In regard to this clonotype: Relative to the germline gene, one junction end is altered; a read error may explain this. The rearrangement joins TRBV11-2 to TRBJ2-3, with D tentatively TRBD2 (5 bases). The CDR3 contains 15 residues. CDR1 is SGHAT, CDR2 FQNNGV, per germline. As DNA, the CDR3 is TGTGCCAGCAGCTACCGGGCTCAGAAGGGAGATACGCAGTGTTTT. It codes for CASSYRAQKGDTQCF.

In regard to this clonotype: An end of the junction differs from the germline gene, which may be a read error. This chain joins TRBV20-1 and TRBJ2-4; 9 bases fit TRBD1. The CDR3 has 19 amino acids. Looked up from germline, CDR1 is DFQATT and CDR2 is SNEGSKA (reference sequence). CDR3 in amino acids: CSARDPDRGIRKAKNIHYF. The CDR3 DNA follows: TGCAGTGCCAGAGACCCTGACAGGGGGATTCGGAAAGCCAAAAACATTCACTACTTC.

In regard to this clonotype: This likely comes from a read error, as the CDR3 has no conserved phenylalanine or tryptophan at its end. The chain links TRBV6-1 to TRBJ2-5; D ambiguous. The CDR3 runs to 15 residues. Germline lookup yields CDR1 MNHNS and CDR2 SASEGT. V gave up 4 bases and J gave up 1 base, with 13 bases separating them. CDR3 residues: CASSAIRVSQETQYI. In DNA, the CDR3 is TGTGCCAGCAGTGCCATAAGGGTGAGCCAAGAGACCCAGTACATC.

This clonotype was counted between two and nine times. The rearrangement joins TRBV4-1 to TRBJ2-5, with 10 positions matching TRBD2. CDR1 is MGHRA and CDR2 is YSYEKL in the germline V gene. The CDR3 has 17 amino acids. V lost 0 bases to trimming and J lost 8 bases; unmatched junction nucleotides: 12. This chain's CDR3 is CASSQEAASGSGGTQYF. In DNA, the CDR3 is TGCGCCAGCAGCCAAGAGGCGGCTAGCGGGAGTGGGGGAACCCAGTACTTC.

This clonotype was counted at least ten times. The chain is built from TRBV11-2 and TRBJ2-5; tentatively, D is TRBD2 (5 bases). Trimming stripped 7 bases from V and 6 bases from J, with 21 bases between. The CDR3 totals 15 residues. The V gene's germline CDR1 is SGHAT and CDR2 FQNNGV. This chain's CDR3 is CASMRGRDNWKTQYF. Written as DNA, the CDR3 is TGTGCCAGCATGAGAGGTCGGGATAACTGGAAGACCCAGTACTTC.

This chain joins TRBV11-1 and TRBJ2-5, with 9 nucleotides matching TRBD2. The CDR3 sequence is 18 residues long. From germline, CDR1 is SGHAT and CDR2 FQDESV (reference sequence). V shed 3 bases, J shed 5 bases, and the junction held 16 bases outside the gene matches. The CDR3 reads CASSFGSGSYSVWETQYF. CDR3 nucleotide sequence: TGTGCCAGCAGCTTCGGTAGCGGGAGTTATTCGGTATGGGAGACCCAGTACTTC.

V and J are TRBV11-2 and TRBJ2-5; 15 nucleotides agree with TRBD2. The CDR3 spans 16 residues. CDR1 is SGHAT, CDR2 FQNNGV, per germline. Trimming took 4 bases from V and 2 from J; bases not matched to a gene: 2. For the CDR3, the DNA is TGTGCCAGCAGCTATGGACTAGCGGGAGGGCAAGAGACCCAGTACTTC. It translates to CASSYGLAGGQETQYF.

A word on this clonotype: The junction does not match germline at one end; this may be a read error. The CDR3 DNA follows: TGCAGTGCTAACCCCTCGGACAGGGTGACTGAGGCTTTCTTT. Encoded protein: CSANPSDRVTEAFF. The V gene is TRBV20-1, the J gene TRBJ1-1; 8 nucleotides agree with TRBD1. CDR3 size: 14 residues. CDR1 is DFQATT and CDR2 is SNEGSKA in the germline V gene (reference sequence).

This clonotype appeared a single time. Possible read error: a much larger clone is one base away. This chain links TRBV12-3 or TRBV12-4 with TRBJ2-5; D may match TRBD1 or TRBD2 (6 bases each). CDR3 size: 12 residues. CDR3 sequence reads: CAGSLGGKTQYF. CDR3 sequence (DNA): TGTGCCGGCAGCTTAGGGGGGAAGACCCAGTACTTC.

CDR3: CASGLAGNSYEQYF. The CDR3 DNA sequence: TGTGCCAGCGGACTAGCGGGTAACTCCTACGAGCAGTACTTC. The V and J genes are TRBV28 and TRBJ2-7; 11 bases agree with TRBD2. CDR3 length equals 14 residues. The germline gives CDR1 MDHEN, CDR2 SYDVKM. V lost 8 bases, J lost 0 bases, and 3 bases stayed unmatched.

This rearrangement joins TRBV29-1 to TRBJ2-1; the D is unclear. This CDR3 contains 16 residues. V lost 0 bases and J 0 bases, leaving 12 bases between the germline ends. Germline V gene data show CDR1 as SQVTM and CDR2 as ANQGSEA. CDR3 DNA: TGCAGCGTTGAAGATCGGAACTGGAACTCCTACAATGAGCAGTTCTTC. Translating gives CSVEDRNWNSYNEQFF.

As DNA, the CDR3 is TGCGCCAGCAGCCAAGAGATGGCTAGCGGGAGTGGGGGAACCCAGTACTTC. It codes for CASSQEMASGSGGTQYF. The gene calls are TRBV4-1 and TRBJ2-5, with 10 bases aligning to TRBD2. The CDR3 sequence is 17 residues long. Trimming at V came to 0 bases and at J to 8 bases, leaving 12 bases not matched to a gene. Germline V lookup: CDR1 MGHRA, CDR2 YSYEKL.

The CDR3 reads CARHSGIAEAFF. DNA for the CDR3: TGTGCCCGCCATTCAGGGATCGCTGAAGCTTTCTTT. The chain links TRBV30 to TRBJ1-1; D may be TRBD1 (5 bases). V was pared by 8 bases and J by 6 bases, with 16 bases between. The germline V gene encodes CDR1 GTSNPN and CDR2 SVGIG (reference sequence). This CDR3 has 12 residues.

As for this clonotype: One end of the junction does not line up with germline, which may come from a read error. The rearrangement joins TRBV20-1 to TRBJ1-1; tentative D call: TRBD1 (5 bases). Germline V gives CDR1 DFQATT, CDR2 SNEGSKA (reference sequence). The CDR3 totals 15 residues. The DNA of the CDR3 is TGCAGTGCTAGAGGTGGGGGTGGACTTGGGTCTGAAGCTCTCTTT. This encodes CSARGGGGLGSEALF.

This clonotype was counted once. This rearrangement joins TRBV11-2 to TRBJ2-2; D unresolved. This CDR3 has 12 amino acids. The V end lost 4 bases, the J end lost 9 bases, and 9 bases lay between the germline ends. Germline V gene data show CDR1 as SGHAT and CDR2 as FQNNGV. The CDR3 reads CASSYGMRELFF. The CDR3 DNA reads as TGTGCCAGCAGCTACGGTATGAGGGAGCTGTTTTTT.

The chain joins TRBV29-1 to TRBJ2-1; 8 bases match TRBD2. This CDR3 contains 13 residues. V lost 2 bases and J lost 15; bases outside the gene matches: 12. Germline CDR1 reads SQVTM; CDR2 reads ANQGSEA. In DNA form, the CDR3 reads TGCAGCGTTGAACAAGGAGCGGGAGAATGGCGGTTCTTC. Translated: CSVEQGAGEWRFF.